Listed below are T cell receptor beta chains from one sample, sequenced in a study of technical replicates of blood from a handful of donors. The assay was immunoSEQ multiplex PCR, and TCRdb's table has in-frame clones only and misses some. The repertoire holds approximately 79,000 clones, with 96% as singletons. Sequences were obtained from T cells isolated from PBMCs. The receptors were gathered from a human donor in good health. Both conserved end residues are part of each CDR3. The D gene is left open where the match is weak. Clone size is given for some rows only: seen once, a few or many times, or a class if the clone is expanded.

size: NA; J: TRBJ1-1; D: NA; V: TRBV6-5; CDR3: CASTLSGNTEAFF; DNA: TGTGCCAGCACCCTTTCCGGGAACACTGAAGCTTTCTTT
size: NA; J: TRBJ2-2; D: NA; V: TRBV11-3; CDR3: CASSSQWGGTGELFF; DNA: TGTGCCAGCAGCTCCCAGTGGGGAGGCACCGGGGAGCTGTTTTTT
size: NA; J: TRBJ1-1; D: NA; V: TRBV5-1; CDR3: CASSLSGGSTEAFF; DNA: TGCGCCAGCAGCTTATCGGGGGGGTCCACTGAAGCTTTCTTT
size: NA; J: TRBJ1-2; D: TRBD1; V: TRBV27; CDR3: CASREDRGHPIDGYTF; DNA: TGTGCCAGCAGAGAGGACAGGGGACACCCAATTGATGGCTACACCTTC
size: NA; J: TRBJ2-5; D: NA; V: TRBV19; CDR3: CASSIPSGHQETQYF; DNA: TGTGCCAGTAGTATCCCCAGCGGGCACCAAGAGACCCAGTACTTC
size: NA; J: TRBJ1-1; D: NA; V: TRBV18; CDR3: CASSLRPEAFF; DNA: TGTGCCAGCTCACTGAGGCCTGAAGCTTTCTTT
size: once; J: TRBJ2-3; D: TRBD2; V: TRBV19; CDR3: CASSIVTSGSRTDTQYF; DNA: TGTGCCAGTAGTATAGTGACTAGCGGGAGTAGGACAGATACGCAGTATTTT
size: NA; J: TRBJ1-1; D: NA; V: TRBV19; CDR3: CASSIRQGTEAFF; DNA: TGTGCCAGTAGTATTAGGCAGGGGACTGAAGCTTTCTTT
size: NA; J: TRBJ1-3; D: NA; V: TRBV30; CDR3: CAWRTGKSGNTIYF; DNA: TGTGCCTGGAGAACAGGGAAATCTGGAAACACCATATATTTT
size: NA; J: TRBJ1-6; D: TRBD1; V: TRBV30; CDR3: CAWRTGGPPLHF; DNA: TGTGCCTGGAGAACAGGGGGCCCACCCCTCCACTTT
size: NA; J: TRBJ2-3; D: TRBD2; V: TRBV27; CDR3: CASSWYGRATDTQYF; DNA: TGTGCCAGCAGTTGGTACGGGAGGGCCACAGATACGCAGTATTTT
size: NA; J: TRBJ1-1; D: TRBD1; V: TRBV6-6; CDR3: CASSFLQGATGTEAFF; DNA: TGTGCCAGCAGTTTCTTACAGGGGGCCACGGGAACTGAAGCTTTCTTT
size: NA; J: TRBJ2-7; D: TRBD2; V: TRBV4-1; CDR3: CASSQERSSEGGAHYEQYF; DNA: TGCGCCAGCAGCCAAGAACGCTCCTCTGAGGGAGGGGCGCACTACGAGCAGTACTTC
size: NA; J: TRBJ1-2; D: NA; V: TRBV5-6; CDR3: CASSLGGPYGYTF; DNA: TGTGCCAGCAGCTTGGGGGGCCCCTATGGCTACACCTTC
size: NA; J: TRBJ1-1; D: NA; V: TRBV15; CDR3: CATTGGNTEAFF; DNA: TGTGCCACCACCGGAGGCAACACTGAAGCTTTCTTT
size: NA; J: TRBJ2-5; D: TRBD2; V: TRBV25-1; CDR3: CASTLRRAGVPGKETQYF; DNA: TGTGCCAGCACCCTAAGGAGGGCGGGAGTCCCTGGGAAAGAGACCCAGTACTTC
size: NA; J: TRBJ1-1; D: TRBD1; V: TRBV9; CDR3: CASSVGTGDGTEAFF; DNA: TGTGCCAGCAGCGTGGGGACAGGGGATGGGACTGAAGCTTTCTTT
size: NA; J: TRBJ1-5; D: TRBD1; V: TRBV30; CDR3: CALSGQGNQPQHF; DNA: TGTGCCTTGTCGGGACAGGGCAATCAGCCCCAGCATTTT
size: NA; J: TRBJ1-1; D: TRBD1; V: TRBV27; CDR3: CASRPYAGTGIFEAFF; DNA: TGTGCCAGCAGGCCTTACGCCGGGACAGGAATTTTTGAAGCTTTCTTT
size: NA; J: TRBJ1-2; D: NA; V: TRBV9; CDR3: CASAGGGSNYGYTF; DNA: TGTGCCAGCGCCGGGGGGGGCTCTAACTATGGCTACACCTTC
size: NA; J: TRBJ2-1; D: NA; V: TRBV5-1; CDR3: CASSFRGPSIVDEQFF; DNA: TGCGCCAGCAGCTTCCGTGGCCCCTCGATTGTCGATGAGCAGTTCTTC
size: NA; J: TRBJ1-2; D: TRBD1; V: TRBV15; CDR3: CATSRGGTDYGYTF; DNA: TGTGCCACCAGCAGAGGCGGGACAGACTATGGCTACACCTTC
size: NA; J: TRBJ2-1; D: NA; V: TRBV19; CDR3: CASSIIPGWSSYNEQFF; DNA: TGTGCCAGTAGTATAATCCCCGGGTGGAGCTCCTACAATGAGCAGTTCTTC
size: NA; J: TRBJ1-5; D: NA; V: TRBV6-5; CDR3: CASMTGDRLYQPQHF; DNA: TGTGCCAGCATGACTGGAGACAGGCTTTATCAGCCCCAGCATTTT
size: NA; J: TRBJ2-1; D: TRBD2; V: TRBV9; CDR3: CASSDGLAGYNEQFF; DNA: TGTGCCAGCAGCGACGGACTAGCGGGATACAATGAGCAGTTCTTC
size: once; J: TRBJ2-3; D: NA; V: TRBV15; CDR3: CATSREWRLGTDTQYF; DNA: TGTGCCACCAGCAGAGAATGGCGGCTTGGCACAGATACGCAGTATTTT
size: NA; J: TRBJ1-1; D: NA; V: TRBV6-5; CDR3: CASRPGSTEAFF; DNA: TGTGCCAGCAGACCTGGGAGCACTGAAGCTTTCTTT
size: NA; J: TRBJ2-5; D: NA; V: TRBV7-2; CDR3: CASSSTVDSLPFQETQYF; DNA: TGTGCCAGCAGCTCCACCGTCGACAGCTTACCTTTCCAAGAGACCCAGTACTTC
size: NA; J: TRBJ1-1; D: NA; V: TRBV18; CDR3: CASSPRAGEYTEAFF; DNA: TGTGCCAGCTCACCACGGGCCGGGGAGTACACTGAAGCTTTCTTT
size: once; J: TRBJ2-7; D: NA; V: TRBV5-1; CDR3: CASSPIQGAFYEQYF; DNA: TGCGCCAGCAGTCCTATACAGGGAGCGTTCTACGAGCAGTACTTC
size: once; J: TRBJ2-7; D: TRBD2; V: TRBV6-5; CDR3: CASARGGEQYF; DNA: TGTGCCAGCGCTCGGGGGGGGGAGCAGTACTTC
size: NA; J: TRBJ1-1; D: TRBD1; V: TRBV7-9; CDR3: CASSPRQGSTEAFF; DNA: TGTGCCAGCAGCCCCCGACAGGGAAGCACTGAAGCTTTCTTT
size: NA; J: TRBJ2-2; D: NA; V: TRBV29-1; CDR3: CSVRPGPSHTGELFF; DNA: TGCAGCGTTCGGCCGGGTCCTTCTCACACCGGGGAGCTGTTTTTT
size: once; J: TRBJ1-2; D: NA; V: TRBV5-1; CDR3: CASSLVQTGSNYGYTF; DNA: TGCGCCAGCAGCTTGGTCCAAACAGGGTCTAACTATGGCTACACCTTC
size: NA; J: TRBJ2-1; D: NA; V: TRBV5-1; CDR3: CASSLVSGFGGSYNEQFF; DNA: TGCGCCAGCAGCTTGGTGTCCGGGTTCGGAGGCTCCTACAATGAGCAGTTCTTC
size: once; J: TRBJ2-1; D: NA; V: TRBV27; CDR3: CASSFPSTRSEQFF; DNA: TGTGCCAGCAGTTTTCCCTCGACTAGAAGTGAGCAGTTCTTC
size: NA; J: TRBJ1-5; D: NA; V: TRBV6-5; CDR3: CASSYSRQLNQPQHF; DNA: TGTGCCAGCAGTTACTCGCGGCAGCTTAATCAGCCCCAGCATTTT
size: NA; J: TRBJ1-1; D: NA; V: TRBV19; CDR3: CASSIGGEGNTEAFF; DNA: TGTGCCAGTAGTATCGGCGGAGAGGGGAACACTGAAGCTTTCTTT
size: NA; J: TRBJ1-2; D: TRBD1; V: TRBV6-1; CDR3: CASITGGTNYGYTF; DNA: TGTGCCAGCATTACAGGGGGTACTAACTATGGCTACACCTTC
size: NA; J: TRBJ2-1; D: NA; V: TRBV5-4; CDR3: CASSLIQGGLLNEQFF; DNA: TGTGCCAGCAGCTTGATACAGGGCGGGCTTCTCAATGAGCAGTTCTTC
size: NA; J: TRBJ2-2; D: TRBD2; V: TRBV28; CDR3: CASSAGPGLAVTGELFF; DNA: TGTGCCAGCAGTGCCGGACCCGGACTAGCGGTAACCGGGGAGCTGTTTTTT
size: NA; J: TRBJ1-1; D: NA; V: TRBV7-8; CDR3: CASSFTGSAEAFF; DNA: TGTGCCAGCAGCTTTACAGGTTCCGCTGAAGCTTTCTTT
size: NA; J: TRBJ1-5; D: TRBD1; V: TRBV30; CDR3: CAWSKGQASNQPQHF; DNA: TGTGCCTGGAGTAAGGGACAGGCTAGCAATCAGCCCCAGCATTTT
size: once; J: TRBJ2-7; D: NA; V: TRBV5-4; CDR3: CASSLEAEAYEQYF; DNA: TGTGCCAGCAGCTTGGAAGCGGAAGCCTACGAGCAGTACTTC
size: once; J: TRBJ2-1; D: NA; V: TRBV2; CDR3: CASSDRSSIYNEQFF; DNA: TGTGCCAGCAGTGACCGTTCTAGCATTTACAATGAGCAGTTCTTC
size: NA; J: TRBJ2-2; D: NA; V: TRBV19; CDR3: CASSMKLTGELFF; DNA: TGTGCCAGTAGTATGAAGCTGACCGGGGAGCTGTTTTTT
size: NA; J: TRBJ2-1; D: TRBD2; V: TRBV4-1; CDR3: CASSLLAGGDNEQFF; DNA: TGCGCCAGCAGCCTACTAGCGGGAGGCGACAATGAGCAGTTCTTC